These T cell receptor beta chains were read from a single sample in a study of blood T cell repertoires in COVID-19. Measured with immunoSEQ multiplex PCR; TCRdb has only the in-frame clones, and not every one. The table has 130,000 to 150,000 clones, around 78% seen once; the top ten hold around 1.8%. Sample: peripheral blood. All receptors come from a woman aged 55-69 years with acute or convalescent COVID-19. CDR3s include the opening cysteine and the closing phenylalanine or tryptophan. A D gene is named only where the DNA matches it firmly. Size values are once, few and many counts, or a class for expanded clones, and some rows have none.

v_gene: TRBV7-9; j_gene: TRBJ1-3; abundance: .; d_gene: .; CDR3nt: TGTGCCAGCAGCCTGACAGGAAACACCATATATTTT; CDR3aa: CASSLTGNTIYF
v_gene: TRBV6-5; j_gene: TRBJ2-7; abundance: .; d_gene: .; CDR3nt: TGTGCCAGCAGTTACGGCGGGGCGGGCGAGCAGTACTTC; CDR3aa: CASSYGGAGEQYF
v_gene: TRBV6-2/TRBV6-3; j_gene: TRBJ2-7; abundance: .; d_gene: TRBD2; CDR3nt: TGTGCCAGCAGTTACTCGAGGGGGGCGGGAGGCCTATCCTACGAGCAGTACTTC; CDR3aa: CASSYSRGAGGLSYEQYF
v_gene: TRBV6-2/TRBV6-3; j_gene: TRBJ2-2; abundance: .; d_gene: .; CDR3nt: TGTGCCAGCAGTTACTCGATGGACTCCGAATTCATTACCACCGGGGAGCTGTTTTTT; CDR3aa: CASSYSMDSEFITTGELFF
v_gene: TRBV18; j_gene: TRBJ2-1; abundance: once; d_gene: TRBD2; CDR3nt: TGTGCCAGCTCACCTAGGACTAGCGGGATCCCTAGTTCGGGGAATGAGCAGTTCTTC; CDR3aa: CASSPRTSGIPSSGNEQFF
v_gene: TRBV27; j_gene: TRBJ2-7; abundance: many; d_gene: TRBD2; CDR3nt: TGTGCCAGCAGTCCCGCGGGGGTCAGTTCCTACGAGCAGTACTTC; CDR3aa: CASSPAGVSSYEQYF
v_gene: TRBV7-9; j_gene: TRBJ2-3; abundance: .; d_gene: .; CDR3nt: TGTGCCAGCAGCTTAGGGGCTGATACGCAGTATTTT; CDR3aa: CASSLGADTQYF
v_gene: TRBV27; j_gene: TRBJ2-1; abundance: .; d_gene: .; CDR3nt: TGTGCCAGCAGTTTGTACATCGGGATTGGCAATGAGCAGTTCTTC; CDR3aa: CASSLYIGIGNEQFF
v_gene: TRBV9; j_gene: TRBJ2-7; abundance: .; d_gene: .; CDR3nt: TGTGCCAGCAGCGAGCGGGACACCACCACCTACGAGCAGTACTTC; CDR3aa: CASSERDTTTYEQYF
v_gene: TRBV28; j_gene: TRBJ1-6; abundance: few; d_gene: TRBD1; CDR3nt: TGTGCCAGCAGTAGTACAGGGGGGAATTCACCCCTCCACTTT; CDR3aa: CASSSTGGNSPLHF
v_gene: TRBV14; j_gene: TRBJ2-3; abundance: .; d_gene: TRBD2; CDR3nt: TGTGCCAGCAGCCAAGATTGGGGGACTAGGTACACAGATACGCAGTATTTT; CDR3aa: CASSQDWGTRYTDTQYF
v_gene: TRBV20-1; j_gene: TRBJ2-7; abundance: once; d_gene: .; CDR3nt: TGCTCGGCGGGTCGGGACGAGCAGTACTTC; CDR3aa: CSAGRDEQYF
v_gene: TRBV5-1; j_gene: TRBJ2-7; abundance: .; d_gene: TRBD1; CDR3nt: TGCGCCAGCAGCTTAGAAGACAGGGACCACGAGCAGTACTTC; CDR3aa: CASSLEDRDHEQYF
v_gene: TRBV6-2/TRBV6-3; j_gene: TRBJ2-1; abundance: .; d_gene: TRBD2; CDR3nt: TGTGCCAGCAGTTACCTGGGACTAGCGGGAGCGGAGAATGAGCAGTTCTTC; CDR3aa: CASSYLGLAGAENEQFF
v_gene: TRBV5-1; j_gene: TRBJ1-2; abundance: .; d_gene: .; CDR3nt: TGCGCCAGCAGCTTGGAGACTTCCCTCTTCCACTATGGCTACACCTTC; CDR3aa: CASSLETSLFHYGYTF
v_gene: TRBV5-1; j_gene: TRBJ2-2; abundance: .; d_gene: .; CDR3nt: TGCGCCAGCAGCTCGACTGCTACTAGTTTTGGCACCGGGGAGCTGTTTTTT; CDR3aa: CASSSTATSFGTGELFF
v_gene: TRBV28; j_gene: TRBJ2-7; abundance: .; d_gene: TRBD1; CDR3nt: TGTGCCAGCAGTCTCCCGGGACAGGGCTCCTACGAGCAGTACTTC; CDR3aa: CASSLPGQGSYEQYF
v_gene: TRBV10-3; j_gene: TRBJ2-7; abundance: .; d_gene: TRBD1; CDR3nt: TGTGCCATCAGTGCAATCCCGGGACAGGGGTACGAGCAGTACTTC; CDR3aa: CAISAIPGQGYEQYF
v_gene: TRBV5-1; j_gene: TRBJ2-3; abundance: once; d_gene: .; CDR3nt: TGCGCCAGCAAAATTTCGGATACGCAGTATTTT; CDR3aa: CASKISDTQYF
v_gene: TRBV2; j_gene: TRBJ1-1; abundance: few; d_gene: TRBD1; CDR3nt: TGTGCCAGCAGTGACAGGGGGTTTACTGAAGCTTTCTTT; CDR3aa: CASSDRGFTEAFF